Listed below are T cell receptor beta chains from one sample, sequenced in a study of blood T cell repertoires in COVID-19. Profiled with immunoSEQ multiplex PCR; TCRdb holds only in-frame clones, not every one. The sample carries 200,000 to 250,000 clones, around 80% recorded once. The sample comprised peripheral blood. Every receptor here comes from a human donor in a cohort sampled during active COVID-19. CDR3s include the opening cysteine and the closing phenylalanine or tryptophan. The D gene is left open where the match is weak. Clone sizes are given selectively: once, few, many, or a class where the clone is expanded.

length: 14
D: TRBD1
J: TRBJ1-1
size: -
V: TRBV6-5
DNA: TGTGCCAGCAGTCAGGGGGACACAATTTCTGAAGCTTTCTTT
CDR3: CASSQGDTISEAFF

length: 13
D: -
J: TRBJ1-1
size: few
V: TRBV9
DNA: TGTGCCAGCAGCGCACAAGGAGGGACTGAAGCTTTCTTT
CDR3: CASSAQGGTEAFF

length: 15
D: TRBD1
J: TRBJ2-1
size: -
V: TRBV6-5
DNA: TGTGCCAGCAAACCGGGACAGGGGGTTTACAATGAGCAGTTCTTC
CDR3: CASKPGQGVYNEQFF

length: 17
D: TRBD2
J: TRBJ2-7
size: -
V: TRBV5-1
DNA: TGCGCCAGCAGCAACCGGGACTACTTAATTTCTTCCTACGAGCAGTACTTC
CDR3: CASSNRDYLISSYEQYF

length: 16
D: TRBD1
J: TRBJ1-6
size: -
V: TRBV7-8
DNA: TGTGCCAGCAGAATACAGGGGTCCCTTAATAATTCACCCCTCCACTTT
CDR3: CASRIQGSLNNSPLHF

length: 16
D: TRBD2
J: TRBJ2-3
size: -
V: TRBV28
DNA: TGTGCCAGCAGTTTCCCCCTAGCGGGAGGGCCAAGTACGCAGTATTTT
CDR3: CASSFPLAGGPSTQYF

length: 15
D: TRBD2
J: TRBJ2-3
size: -
V: TRBV5-1
DNA: TGCGCCAGCAGCCAACTAGCGGAGAGCACAGATACGCAGTATTTT
CDR3: CASSQLAESTDTQYF

length: 14
D: TRBD2
J: TRBJ2-5
size: -
V: TRBV2
DNA: TGTGCCAGCAGTCAGGGAGGGGTCGACGAGACCCAGTACTTC
CDR3: CASSQGGVDETQYF

length: 13
D: -
J: TRBJ2-3
size: once
V: TRBV28
DNA: TGTGCCATCTCGTCCCCTAGCACAGATACGCAGTATTTT
CDR3: CAISSPSTDTQYF

length: 16
D: TRBD2
J: TRBJ2-7
size: -
V: TRBV11-2
DNA: TGTGCCAGCAGCCTCGGATGGCTAGCGGACTCCTACGAGCAGTACTTC
CDR3: CASSLGWLADSYEQYF

length: 12
D: -
J: TRBJ1-4
size: -
V: TRBV5-1
DNA: TGCGCCAGCAGCTTCAGGGATGAAAAACTGTTTTTT
CDR3: CASSFRDEKLFF

length: 15
D: TRBD2
J: TRBJ2-1
size: -
V: TRBV9
DNA: TGTGCCAGCAGCGACCTAGCGGGAGGTTATAATGAGCAGTTCTTC
CDR3: CASSDLAGGYNEQFF

length: 14
D: -
J: TRBJ2-6
size: -
V: TRBV29-1
DNA: TGCAGCGTTTTTCTGGCATCTGGGGCCAACGTCCTGACTTTC
CDR3: CSVFLASGANVLTF

length: 16
D: TRBD2
J: TRBJ2-3
size: -
V: TRBV5-8
DNA: TGTGCCAGCAGCCCGGGACTAGCGGGACTCACAGATACGCAGTATTTT
CDR3: CASSPGLAGLTDTQYF

length: 14
D: -
J: TRBJ2-2
size: -
V: TRBV6-2/TRBV6-3
DNA: TGTGCCAGCAGCAGGCGGGCTGATACCGGGGAGCTGTTTTTT
CDR3: CASSRRADTGELFF

length: 17
D: TRBD2
J: TRBJ2-3
size: few
V: TRBV5-1
DNA: TGCGCCAGCAGCTTCGGACTAGCGGGGGGAGGCACAGATACGCAGTATTTT
CDR3: CASSFGLAGGGTDTQYF

length: 14
D: TRBD2
J: TRBJ2-7
size: -
V: TRBV6-5
DNA: TGTGCCAGCAGACGTTTTTCCGGGGGGGACGAGCAGTACTTC
CDR3: CASRRFSGGDEQYF

length: 13
D: -
J: TRBJ2-2
size: -
V: TRBV7-3
DNA: TGTGCCAGCAGCCCCCGCGGGCCCGGGGAGCTGTTTTTT
CDR3: CASSPRGPGELFF

length: 14
D: -
J: TRBJ1-5
size: -
V: TRBV28
DNA: TGTGCCAGCAGTCCCTGGACTGGCAATCAGCCCCAGCATTTT
CDR3: CASSPWTGNQPQHF

length: 13
D: -
J: TRBJ2-7
size: -
V: TRBV12-3/TRBV12-4
DNA: TGTGCCAGCAGTTTACAGGGGACCTACGAGCAGTACTTC
CDR3: CASSLQGTYEQYF

length: 14
D: TRBD1
J: TRBJ1-2
size: -
V: TRBV7-2
DNA: TGTGCCAGCAGCGGGACAGGGGGTTACTATGGCTACACCTTC
CDR3: CASSGTGGYYGYTF

length: 15
D: -
J: TRBJ2-3
size: -
V: TRBV18
DNA: TGTGCCAGCTCACCCCTAGGGGCCGGCACAGATACGCAGTATTTT
CDR3: CASSPLGAGTDTQYF

length: 16
D: -
J: TRBJ2-4
size: -
V: TRBV7-2
DNA: TGTGCCACAGTAGAGGGCGGTAGTTGGGCCAAAAACATTCAGTACTTC
CDR3: CATVEGGSWAKNIQYF

length: 15
D: -
J: TRBJ2-3
size: once
V: TRBV5-1
DNA: TGCGCCAGCAGCGGACTTGGGGATCCCACAGATACGCAGTATTTT
CDR3: CASSGLGDPTDTQYF

length: 16
D: -
J: TRBJ2-1
size: -
V: TRBV27
DNA: TGTGCCAGCAGTCCCAACCGGGGGAGAGGCTACAATGAGCAGTTCTTC
CDR3: CASSPNRGRGYNEQFF

length: 13
D: -
J: TRBJ2-5
size: -
V: TRBV4-2
DNA: TGTGCCAGCAGCCAAGCAGGGGTAGAGACCCAGTACTTC
CDR3: CASSQAGVETQYF

length: 14
D: -
J: TRBJ1-5
size: -
V: TRBV3-1/TRBV3-2
DNA: TGTGCCAGCAGCCAGGGACTTAGCAATCAGCCCCAGCATTTT
CDR3: CASSQGLSNQPQHF

length: 13
D: -
J: TRBJ1-1
size: -
V: TRBV4-3
DNA: TGCGCCAGCAGCCTAGGGGGGAACACTGAAGCTTTCTTT
CDR3: CASSLGGNTEAFF

length: 13
D: -
J: TRBJ2-2
size: -
V: TRBV28
DNA: TGTGCCAGCAGGCGGAAGGCCCGAGGGGAGCTGTTTTTT
CDR3: CASRRKARGELFF

length: 17
D: TRBD2
J: TRBJ2-2
size: -
V: TRBV9
DNA: TGTGCCAGCAGCGTAGGGACTAGCGTCCTGAACACCGGGGAGCTGTTTTTT
CDR3: CASSVGTSVLNTGELFF

length: 14
D: -
J: TRBJ2-3
size: -
V: TRBV30
DNA: TGTGCCTGGGGGGTGGGCATGGGCACAGATACGCAGTATTTT
CDR3: CAWGVGMGTDTQYF

length: 16
D: -
J: TRBJ2-3
size: -
V: TRBV5-1
DNA: TGCGCCAGCAGCTTGGCTTCACAGGGAGGCACAGATACGCAGTATTTT
CDR3: CASSLASQGGTDTQYF

length: 16
D: TRBD1
J: TRBJ1-3
size: -
V: TRBV18
DNA: TGTGCCAGCTCGCACGGACAGGGTTCTTCTGGAAACACCATATATTTT
CDR3: CASSHGQGSSGNTIYF

length: 12
D: TRBD1
J: TRBJ1-5
size: -
V: TRBV29-1
DNA: TGCAGCGGGGGGGACAGGGGACAGCCCCAGCATTTT
CDR3: CSGGDRGQPQHF

length: 15
D: TRBD2
J: TRBJ2-1
size: -
V: TRBV5-1
DNA: TGCGCCAGCACTATCACGGTCCTCGGGGGGGCTGAGCAGTTCTTC
CDR3: CASTITVLGGAEQFF

length: 12
D: -
J: TRBJ2-1
size: -
V: TRBV29-1
DNA: TGCAGCGCCCCCAGAGAGGGGGGGGAGCAGTTCTTC
CDR3: CSAPREGGEQFF

length: 13
D: -
J: TRBJ2-2
size: once
V: TRBV5-1
DNA: TGCGCCAGCAGCCGCACCAGCACCGGGGAGCTGTTTTTT
CDR3: CASSRTSTGELFF

length: 15
D: -
J: TRBJ2-2
size: few
V: TRBV5-1
DNA: TGCGCCAGCAGTCCCACAGCTACGAACACCGGGGAGCTGTTTTTT
CDR3: CASSPTATNTGELFF

length: 15
D: TRBD1
J: TRBJ1-5
size: -
V: TRBV7-2
DNA: TGTGCCAGCAGCTGGGGACAGGGGGCAGGACAGCCCCAGCATTTT
CDR3: CASSWGQGAGQPQHF

length: 16
D: -
J: TRBJ1-2
size: -
V: TRBV19
DNA: TGTGCCAGTAGCCCTCGGAGGGAGACCTTTAACTATGGCTACACCTTC
CDR3: CASSPRRETFNYGYTF